This paragraph covers one T cell receptor beta chain sequence. Its antigen is as yet unknown. Relative to the germline gene, one junction end is altered; a read error may explain this. This sample is part of a study of CD8 T cells in ankylosing spondylitis. Study results and caveats: Typical of ankylosing spondylitis blood, it appeared, was a TCR beta motif of eight highly homologous variants. Prior work had noted some motif variants in reactive arthritis blood and synovial fluid. Disease-linked clones were reportedly significantly enriched in matched ankylosing spondylitis synovial fluid.

Germline lookup yields CDR1 SSHAT and CDR2 FNYEAQ (reference sequence). The CDR3 is made up of 13 amino acids. 5'-RACE, quantitative and with molecular barcodes, yielded the TCR beta libraries. TCRdb re-analysed the 5' RACE reads in MiXCR, keeping a single row per CDR3 protein. The sample has approximately 220,000 distinct CDR3 sequences; approximately 10% are singletons. The rearrangement links TRBV7-7 to TRBJ2-5; D remains ambiguous. Sequencing used blood, either unsorted or a sorted T cell fraction (not recorded which). The TCR comes from a male donor with ankylosing spondylitis or in good health (not recorded which). In nucleotides, the CDR3 is TGTGCTAGCAGCCGTGACACAGAAGAGACCCAGTACTTC. Translation: CASSRDTEETQYF.